Listed here are 22 T cell receptor beta chains from one sample, sequenced in a study of STAT3 mutations in large granular lymphocyte leukemia. The study, taken as a whole, reports: Every T-cell large granular lymphocyte leukemia patient had at least one immunodominant TCR beta clonotype.

Antigen specificity for these receptors is unknown. Only in-frame clones appear in the TCRdb table, and some are missing; sequencing was by immunoSEQ multiplex PCR. The sample has fewer than 11,000 clones, roughly 54% seen once. The specimen sequenced was peripheral blood mononuclear cells. The receptors derive from a boy younger than 18 with T-cell large granular lymphocyte leukemia. Some clones in this sample may be carry-over from other donors' samples.

This chain connects TRBV30 to TRBJ1-2; 8 bases line up with TRBD1. CDR3 size: 13 residues. After removal of 3 bases from V and 6 bases from J, the junction contained 6 bases not matched to a gene. Germline loops: CDR1 GTSNPN, CDR2 SVGIG (reference sequence). CDR3 sequence reads: CAWRVQGADGYTF. In nucleotides, the CDR3 is TGTGCCTGGAGAGTTCAGGGGGCTGATGGCTACACCTTC.

This chain links TRBV18 with TRBJ2-3; D gene uncertain. The ends were cut back, 5 bases at V and 5 bases at J, with 11 bases in the middle. The CDR3 is 13 amino acids. Germline loops: CDR1 KGHSH, CDR2 LQKENI. CDR3 bases: TGTGCCAGCTCAGTGGAGACGGTAGATACGCAGTATTTT. Amino acids: CASSVETVDTQYF.

This chain joins TRBV6-1 and TRBJ2-1; D remains ambiguous. Per germline, CDR1 MNHNS and CDR2 SASEGT. The CDR3 is made up of 13 amino acids. The V and J ends lost 1 base and 7 bases respectively, with 8 bases between them. CDR3 amino acids: CASSEEERNEQFF. CDR3 DNA sequence: TGTGCCAGCAGTGAAGAAGAACGGAATGAGCAGTTCTTC.

This clone was detected only once. This chain links TRBV7-9 with TRBJ2-1; D is tentatively TRBD1 or TRBD2 (6 bases each). V was pared by 2 bases and J by 8 bases, with 16 bases between. The CDR3 has 15 residues. Germline lookup yields CDR1 SEHNR and CDR2 FQNEAQ (reference sequence). CDR3 DNA: TGTGCCAGCAGCTTACGGGGAGGTCCAGGGGATGAGCAGTTCTTC. Its translation: CASSLRGGPGDEQFF.

The chain combines TRBV7-9 with TRBJ1-6; TRBD1 matches at 7 bases. From germline, CDR1 is SEHNR and CDR2 FQNEAQ (reference sequence). The CDR3 length is 17 residues. Trimming took 5 bases from V and 4 from J; bases not matched to a gene: 11. DNA for the CDR3: TGTGCCAGCAGCCCCAATGGACAGGAGTATTATAATTCACCCCTCCACTTT. As protein: CASSPNGQEYYNSPLHF.

The rearrangement joins TRBV4-2 to TRBJ2-1; 11 bases align to TRBD2. This CDR3 contains 16 residues. Germline V gene data show CDR1 as LGHNA and CDR2 as YNFKEQ. Trimming at V came to 0 bases and at J to 7 bases, leaving 5 bases not matched to a gene. The DNA of the CDR3 is TGTGCCAGCAGCCAAGATGATTCTAGCGGGGGGAATGAGCAGTTCTTC. This translates into CASSQDDSSGGNEQFF.

The J gene is TRBJ2-7, the V gene TRBV5-1; D ambiguous. The CDR3 is 12 amino acids. Germline lookup yields CDR1 SGHRS and CDR2 YFSETQ. The V end was cut by 4 bases, the J end by 4 bases, with 9 bases between. CDR3 protein: CASSKQLYEQYF. The DNA of the CDR3 is TGCGCCAGCAGCAAACAGTTGTACGAGCAGTACTTC.

This chain uses TRBV21-1 with TRBJ1-6. TRBV21-1 is termed a pseudogene. The length of the CDR3 is 13 residues. The CDR3 loop reads CASTPTVNSPLHF. Here the CDR3 DNA reads TGTGCCAGCACCCCCACGGTGAATTCACCCCTCCACTTT.

The rearrangement uses TRBV6-1 and TRBJ2-7; either TRBD1 or TRBD2 may supply D (5 bases each). V was shortened by 1 base and J by 0 bases, with 10 bases between the two germline ends. The CDR3 totals 15 residues. The V gene's germline CDR1 is MNHNS and CDR2 SASEGT. The CDR3 sequence is CASSEEAGSSYEQYF. CDR3 in DNA: TGTGCCAGCAGTGAAGAGGCAGGGAGCTCCTACGAGCAGTACTTC.

This clone was found a few times. The CDR3 sequence is CSVEVDNNEKLFF. The CDR3 DNA reads TGCAGCGTTGAAGTGGACAATAATGAAAAACTGTTTTTT. The chain combines TRBV29-1 with TRBJ1-4, with D perhaps matching TRBD1 (5 bases). Germline CDR1 reads SQVTM; CDR2 reads ANQGSEA. The V gene lost 1 base and the J gene lost 4 bases, with 7 bases spanning the gap. CDR3 length: 13 residues.

This chain joins TRBV5-1 and TRBJ1-1; D uncertain. This CDR3 spans 14 amino acids. Trimming pared 0 bases from V and 0 bases from J, leaving 6 bases between. Per germline, CDR1 SGHRS and CDR2 YFSETQ. CDR3 nucleotide sequence: TGCGCCAGCAGCTTGGCAGGAATGAACACTGAAGCTTTCTTT. Protein: CASSLAGMNTEAFF.

The chain is built from TRBV20-1 and TRBJ2-1; D unresolved. Germline V lookup: CDR1 DFQATT, CDR2 SNEGSKA (reference sequence). The V end was cut by 6 bases, the J end by 4 bases, with 7 bases between. CDR3 length equals 11 residues. The CDR3 region is CSALSYNEQFF. The CDR3 DNA is TGCAGTGCCCTCAGTTACAATGAGCAGTTCTTC.

This rearrangement joins TRBV6-5 to TRBJ2-7, with D perhaps TRBD1 (6 bases). Germline-derived CDR1 and CDR2 are MNHEY and SVGAGI. Trimming shortened V by 8 bases and J by 0 bases, and 14 bases separated the two germline ends. CDR3 length: 14 residues. The CDR3 loop reads CASGHQGSSYEQYF. The CDR3 DNA reads TGTGCCAGCGGCCACCAGGGGAGCTCCTACGAGCAGTACTTC.

V usage is TRBV7-9 and J usage is TRBJ1-2, with TRBD1 identical over 8 bases. Trimming at V came to 1 base and at J to 5 bases, leaving 6 bases not matched to a gene. CDR1 is SEHNR and CDR2 is FQNEAQ in the germline V gene (reference sequence). The CDR3 length is 15 residues. The CDR3 coding sequence is TGTGCCAGCAGCTTAGTGGACAGGGAAGGATATGGCTACACCTTC. This encodes CASSLVDREGYGYTF.

V usage is TRBV7-2 and J usage is TRBJ2-1; D may match TRBD1 or TRBD2 (8 bases each). CDR1 and CDR2 (germline): SGHTA, FQGNSA. There are 16 residues in the CDR3. Trimming took off 5 bases at V and 4 bases at J, with 18 bases between the two ends. The DNA of the CDR3 is TGTGCCAGCAGCCCTGCGGGGGGACAGGTGTACAATGAGCAGTTCTTC. It translates to CASSPAGGQVYNEQFF.

V and J are TRBV5-1 and TRBJ2-7, with 7 nucleotides matching TRBD1. Looked up from germline, CDR1 is SGHRS and CDR2 is YFSETQ. The J segment lost 3 bases and the V segment lost 0 bases, leaving 3 bases of the junction unmatched. The CDR3 extends over 14 amino acids. CDR3 coding DNA: TGCGCCAGCAGCTTGGGACAGGGTAGCTACGAGCAGTACTTC. Protein: CASSLGQGSYEQYF.

V usage is TRBV7-9 and J usage is TRBJ1-2, with 7 bases that match TRBD1. V shed 8 bases and J 2 bases; nucleotides not matched to a gene: 5. CDR3 length: 13 amino acids. Germline-derived CDR1 and CDR2 are SEHNR and FQNEAQ (reference sequence). The CDR3 region has the DNA TGTGCCAGCGGGGACAGATTGAACTATGGCTACACCTTC. Translated: CASGDRLNYGYTF.

This sequence joins TRBV18 and TRBJ1-6, with TRBD1 matching 10 bases. The CDR3 length is 16 residues. Germline trimming cut 4 bases from V and 9 bases from J; bases unmatched to any gene: 9. Looked up from germline, CDR1 is KGHSH and CDR2 is LQKENI. CDR3 in amino acids: CASSLTRQGAGSPLHF. The CDR3 bases are TGTGCCAGCTCACTCACCCGACAGGGGGCGGGTTCACCCCTCCACTTT. Looking up the rest from reference TRBV18 and TRBJ1-6 gives the full variable domain: NAGVMQNPRHLVRRRGQEARLRCSPMKGHSHVYWYRQLPEEGLKFMVYLQKENIIDESGMPKERFSAEFPKEGPSILRIQQVVRGDSAAYFCASSLTRQGAGSPLHFGNGTRLTVT.

The V gene is TRBV4-1, the J gene TRBJ1-1; no definite D call. This CDR3 comprises 13 residues. Germline CDR1 reads MGHRA; CDR2 reads YSYEKL. V lost 1 base and J 4 bases, leaving 7 bases between the germline ends. The CDR3 protein is CASSQGALTEAFF. DNA for the CDR3: TGCGCCAGCAGCCAAGGGGCTCTCACTGAAGCTTTCTTT.

This chain links TRBV27 with TRBJ2-3; no clear D. Germline loops: CDR1 MNHEY, CDR2 SMNVEV (reference sequence). The CDR3 is 13 amino acids. Between the trimmed V and J ends, which lost 11 bases and 0 bases, there was a span of 12 bases. The CDR3 nucleotides read TGTGCCCCACTCGAAAGAAGCACAGATACGCAGTATTTT. Its translation is CAPLERSTDTQYF.

This rearrangement joins TRBV27 to TRBJ2-5, with D perhaps matching TRBD1 (6 bases). Germline V gene lookup returns CDR1 MNHEY and CDR2 SMNVEV (reference sequence). CDR3 length: 14 residues. V was shortened by 5 bases and J by 5 bases, with 15 bases between the two germline ends. The CDR3 sequence is CASSDQGLWETQYF. DNA of the CDR3: TGTGCCAGCAGTGATCAGGGGTTGTGGGAGACCCAGTACTTC.

The chain combines TRBV9 with TRBJ2-4; D may be TRBD2 (7 bases). Deletions cut 3 bases from V and 9 bases from J, with 16 bases between. CDR3 length: 14 amino acids. Germline lookup yields CDR1 SGDLS and CDR2 YYNGEE. CDR3 nucleotide sequence: TGTGCCAGCAGCGCCAGCGTAGGGGGGGTCATTCAGTACTTC. Its protein is CASSASVGGVIQYF.